This is a list of T cell receptor beta chains from one sample in a study of T-cell reconstitution after alpha-beta-depleted transplantation in children. TCRdb ran MiXCR on the PCR reads and lists one entry per CDR3 protein. The top ten hold 2.4% of the sample, which has roughly 500,000 distinct CDR3 sequences, 32% seen once. The input for sequencing was PBMCs from the stem cell graft donor, taken from the stem cell graft. The origin of the receptors is a human donor who donated a stem cell graft to a child with aplastic anemia. Each CDR3 is given with its conserved first and last residue. Each record gives: CDR3 DNA, CDR3 protein, D gene, CDR3 length, V gene, J gene, clone size. D genes are given only for firm matches. Size is omitted from some rows. Given values are once, few, many or a class for expanded clones.

CDR3 DNA: TGTGCCACCCAGGGACAGTCCCAAGAGACCCAGTACTTC
CDR3 protein: CATQGQSQETQYF
D gene: TRBD1
CDR3 length: 13
V gene: TRBV18
J gene: TRBJ2-5
clone size: few

CDR3 DNA: TGTGCCAGCAGTGGCAGTAGCTATGGCTACACCTTC
CDR3 protein: CASSGSSYGYTF
D gene: NA
CDR3 length: 12
V gene: TRBV6-2/TRBV6-3
J gene: TRBJ1-2
clone size: NA

CDR3 DNA: TGCAGTGCTGCGCGTGCGGGACCCTACAATGAGCAGTTCTTC
CDR3 protein: CSAARAGPYNEQFF
D gene: NA
CDR3 length: 14
V gene: TRBV20-1
J gene: TRBJ2-1
clone size: few

CDR3 DNA: TGTGCCAGCAGCGTAAGCCCGAGCCTCGGAGAGACCCAGTACTTC
CDR3 protein: CASSVSPSLGETQYF
D gene: NA
CDR3 length: 15
V gene: TRBV9
J gene: TRBJ2-5
clone size: NA

CDR3 DNA: TGTGCCATCAGTGAGTCCCCAGGAGCCCAGTACTTC
CDR3 protein: CAISESPGAQYF
D gene: NA
CDR3 length: 12
V gene: TRBV10-3
J gene: TRBJ2-5
clone size: few

CDR3 DNA: TGTGCCAGCAGCTTAGTAGCGGGCCACTACAATGAGCAGTTCTTC
CDR3 protein: CASSLVAGHYNEQFF
D gene: TRBD2
CDR3 length: 15
V gene: TRBV7-9
J gene: TRBJ2-1
clone size: few

CDR3 DNA: TGTGCCAGTAGTACCCTCAGGACAGGGGTTATGTCTGTCCCGATTTACGTCCTGACTTTC
CDR3 protein: CASSTLRTGVMSVPIYVLTF
D gene: TRBD1
CDR3 length: 20
V gene: TRBV19
J gene: TRBJ2-6
clone size: NA

CDR3 DNA: TGTGCCAGCTCACCGAGTGGGGCGCTGGACTCCTACAATGAGCAGTTCTTC
CDR3 protein: CASSPSGALDSYNEQFF
D gene: NA
CDR3 length: 17
V gene: TRBV18
J gene: TRBJ2-1
clone size: NA

CDR3 DNA: TGTGCCAGCAGACAGGGTAACTATGGCTACACCTTC
CDR3 protein: CASRQGNYGYTF
D gene: NA
CDR3 length: 12
V gene: TRBV12-3/TRBV12-4
J gene: TRBJ1-2
clone size: many

CDR3 DNA: TGCAGCGTTAAAGGATCTGGAAACACCATATATTTT
CDR3 protein: CSVKGSGNTIYF
D gene: NA
CDR3 length: 12
V gene: TRBV29-1
J gene: TRBJ1-3
clone size: NA

CDR3 DNA: TGTGCCACCAGTGTCGGGGACTATGGCTACACCTTC
CDR3 protein: CATSVGDYGYTF
D gene: NA
CDR3 length: 12
V gene: TRBV24-1
J gene: TRBJ1-2
clone size: NA

CDR3 DNA: TGTGCCAGCAGTTTTTACAGGGGAGAGCAGTACTTC
CDR3 protein: CASSFYRGEQYF
D gene: TRBD1
CDR3 length: 12
V gene: TRBV12-3/TRBV12-4
J gene: TRBJ2-7
clone size: NA

CDR3 DNA: TGCGCCAGCAGCTTGGAGGGGACTATCTTACAGCCCCAGCATTTT
CDR3 protein: CASSLEGTILQPQHF
D gene: NA
CDR3 length: 15
V gene: TRBV5-1
J gene: TRBJ1-5
clone size: few

CDR3 DNA: TGTGCCAGCAGCCGGCGGTGGGTAGCGGGCCACAATGAGCAGTTCTTC
CDR3 protein: CASSRRWVAGHNEQFF
D gene: TRBD2
CDR3 length: 16
V gene: TRBV27
J gene: TRBJ2-1
clone size: NA

CDR3 DNA: TGTGCCAGCAGGTTTCCCCCCGGCGGGCCAGGGGGCCCCTACAATGAGCAGTTCTTC
CDR3 protein: CASRFPPGGPGGPYNEQFF
D gene: TRBD1
CDR3 length: 19
V gene: TRBV11-2
J gene: TRBJ2-1
clone size: NA

CDR3 DNA: TGTGCCAGCAAAAGGACAGGGGGAGATGAGCAGTTCTTC
CDR3 protein: CASKRTGGDEQFF
D gene: TRBD1
CDR3 length: 13
V gene: TRBV7-9
J gene: TRBJ2-1
clone size: NA

CDR3 DNA: TGCGCCAGCAGCCAAGGGACAGAGAACACTGAAGCTTTCTTT
CDR3 protein: CASSQGTENTEAFF
D gene: TRBD1
CDR3 length: 14
V gene: TRBV5-1
J gene: TRBJ1-1
clone size: many

CDR3 DNA: TGTGCCAGCAGCTTAAGTCAGTCTAACTATGGCTACACCTTC
CDR3 protein: CASSLSQSNYGYTF
D gene: NA
CDR3 length: 14
V gene: TRBV7-2
J gene: TRBJ1-2
clone size: NA

CDR3 DNA: TGTGCCAGCAGCTTAGAAGGGACAGGGGTGGGAGATACGCAGTATTTT
CDR3 protein: CASSLEGTGVGDTQYF
D gene: TRBD1
CDR3 length: 16
V gene: TRBV7-2
J gene: TRBJ2-3
clone size: NA

CDR3 DNA: TGCGCCAGCAGCATCGGACTAGCGGGAGAAGGCCAAGAGACCCAGTACTTC
CDR3 protein: CASSIGLAGEGQETQYF
D gene: TRBD2
CDR3 length: 17
V gene: TRBV5-1
J gene: TRBJ2-5
clone size: few

CDR3 DNA: TGTGCCAGCAGAGGGGACAGGGGGCTGACCGGGGAGCTGTTTTTT
CDR3 protein: CASRGDRGLTGELFF
D gene: TRBD1
CDR3 length: 15
V gene: TRBV6-1
J gene: TRBJ2-2
clone size: few

CDR3 DNA: TGTGCCAGCAGCAAGACAGGGGTGCTCGACGGGGAGCTGTTTTTT
CDR3 protein: CASSKTGVLDGELFF
D gene: TRBD1
CDR3 length: 15
V gene: TRBV11-3
J gene: TRBJ2-2
clone size: NA